The sequence of this T cell receptor (beta chain) was determined in a study of blood T cell repertoires in COVID-19. Only one count was recorded for this clone. The method was immunoSEQ multiplex PCR; TCRdb's version includes in-frame clones alone and lacks a portion of them. The repertoire holds about 120,000 clones, with about 79% as singletons. The CDR3 runs to 18 residues. V was clipped by 4 bases and J by 2 bases; unmatched bases: 9. The germline V gene encodes CDR1 SGHRS and CDR2 YFSETQ. The V gene is TRBV5-1, the J gene TRBJ2-2; 12 bases match TRBD2. The clonotype originates from a man aged 70-80 years with acute or convalescent COVID-19. The specimen was peripheral blood. The CDR3 sequence is CASSQPTSGGTNTGELFF. The CDR3 region has the DNA TGCGCCAGCAGCCAGCCGACTAGCGGGGGAACTAACACCGGGGAGCTGTTTTTT.